This is a list of T cell receptor beta chains from one sample in a study of regulatory T cells in long-lasting Graves disease. TCRdb recomputed calls from the multiplex PCR reads with MiXCR, one row per CDR3 protein. The sample holds more than 300,000 distinct CDR3 sequences; 20% are singletons and the top ten take around 30%. Sequences were derived from peripheral blood mononuclear cells (PBMCs), sampled when the disease was refractory, from a patient treated with antithyroid drugs. The receptors here all came from a female donor with Graves disease. Both conserved end residues are part of each CDR3. Fields, in order: CDR3 protein, CDR3 DNA, D gene, clone size, J gene, V gene. D genes are given only for firm matches. A clone size is listed for some rows: how often the clone was seen (once, few, many), or a class if it is expanded.

CASNHKGLAKNIQYF TGTGCCTCAAACCACAAGGGGTTAGCCAAAAACATTCAGTACTTC - many TRBJ2-4 TRBV2
CACLVTVNYGYTF TGTGCCTGTTTAGTGACAGTTAACTATGGCTACACCTTC - - TRBJ1-2 TRBV30
CASSPSTQTKNIQYF TGTGCCAGCAGTCCTTCGACACAAACCAAAAACATTCAGTACTTC - many TRBJ2-4 TRBV12-3/TRBV12-4
CASSLDADGELFF TGTGCCAGCAGCTTAGATGCAGACGGGGAGCTGTTTTTT - - TRBJ2-2 TRBV11-3
CASRQTGAYGYTF TGTGCCAGCAGACAGACAGGGGCTTATGGCTACACCTTC TRBD1 few TRBJ1-2 TRBV6-1
CSVTDTNYGYTF TGCAGCGTTACCGACACCAACTATGGCTACACCTTC - few TRBJ1-2 TRBV29-1
CASSYWGSNQPQHF TGTGCCAGCAGTTACTGGGGGAGCAATCAGCCCCAGCATTTT - many TRBJ1-5 TRBV6-2/TRBV6-3
CASSLRQLTDTQYF TGTGCCAGCAGCTTACGACAGCTAACAGATACGCAGTATTTT - - TRBJ2-3 TRBV7-2
CASSTFRAKAEKLFF TGTGCCAGCAGCACCTTCAGGGCCAAGGCAGAAAAACTGTTTTTT - many TRBJ1-4 TRBV11-3
CASSYWSGAEAFF TGTGCCAGCAGTTACTGGTCCGGCGCTGAAGCTTTCTTT - many TRBJ1-1 TRBV6-2/TRBV6-3
CASSPRQGAVGGELFF TGTGCCAGCAGCCCAAGACAGGGGGCTGTCGGAGGGGAGCTGTTTTTT TRBD1 many TRBJ2-2 TRBV11-2
CASSLGTLDETQYF TGTGCCAGCAGCTTGGGGACTTTGGACGAGACCCAGTACTTC - - TRBJ2-5 TRBV7-2
CASSASGQGNQPQHF TGTGCCAGCAGTGCCAGCGGACAGGGCAATCAGCCCCAGCATTTT TRBD1 many TRBJ1-5 TRBV28
CASSPGVETQYF TGTGCCAGCTCACCAGGGGTAGAGACCCAGTACTTC - many TRBJ2-5 TRBV18
CSARDRGFRNQPQHF TGCAGTGCTAGGGACAGGGGTTTTCGCAATCAGCCCCAGCATTTT TRBD1 - TRBJ1-5 TRBV20-1
CASIKQETNTGELFF TGTGCCAGCATTAAACAGGAGACTAACACCGGGGAGCTGTTTTTT - - TRBJ2-2 TRBV2
CASSPSPGRADWGGYTF TGTGCCAGCAGCCCCTCCCCCGGACGGGCGGATTGGGGTGGCTACACCTTC - many TRBJ1-2 TRBV27
CASSKGGTGFSYEQYF TGTGCCAGCAGCAAAGGCGGGACAGGATTCTCCTACGAGCAGTACTTC TRBD1 many TRBJ2-7 TRBV11-2
CSARLAGGRGETQYF TGCAGTGCTAGGTTAGCGGGAGGCCGGGGAGAGACCCAGTACTTC TRBD2 - TRBJ2-5 TRBV20-1
CSGGLAGAKNIQYF TGCAGTGGGGGTTTAGCGGGAGCCAAAAACATTCAGTACTTC TRBD2 - TRBJ2-4 TRBV20-1
CSVVPSGGRETQYF TGCAGCGTTGTCCCTAGCGGGGGCCGTGAGACCCAGTACTTC TRBD2 many TRBJ2-5 TRBV29-1
CASSLARGTPRSFYGYTF TGCGCCAGCAGCTTGGCTAGGGGGACTCCACGATCCTTCTATGGCTACACCTTC - many TRBJ1-2 TRBV5-1
CASSLAQGGETQYF TGTGCCAGCAGCTTAGCACAGGGGGGAGAGACCCAGTACTTC TRBD1 many TRBJ2-5 TRBV7-9
CASSLGLAGVSANTGELFF TGCGCCAGCAGCTTGGGACTAGCGGGCGTTTCCGCGAACACCGGGGAGCTGTTTTTT TRBD2 many TRBJ2-2 TRBV5-1
CASRIHGTGELFF TGTGCCAGCAGGATACATGGAACCGGGGAGCTGTTTTTT - few TRBJ2-2 TRBV6-1
CASSLGTGHNQPQHF TGTGCCAGCAGCCTCGGGACAGGCCACAATCAGCCCCAGCATTTT TRBD1 many TRBJ1-5 TRBV12-3/TRBV12-4
CASSSDSYGYTF TGTGCCAGCAGTTCAGACTCCTATGGCTACACCTTC - many TRBJ1-2 TRBV12-3/TRBV12-4
CAWSVAILETQYF TGTGCCTGGAGTGTAGCTATCCTAGAGACCCAGTACTTC - many TRBJ2-5 TRBV30
CASSQRTGSYEQYF TGTGCCAGCAGCCAGCGGACAGGGAGCTACGAGCAGTACTTC TRBD1 - TRBJ2-7 TRBV7-2
CASSKNLRAQETQHF TGTGCCAGCAGCAAGAATCTAAGAGCGCAAGAGACCCAGCACTTC - few TRBJ2-5 TRBV6-1
CASSLAWGASVPGELFF TGTGCCAGCAGCTTGGCCTGGGGGGCATCTGTCCCCGGGGAGCTGTTTTTT - - TRBJ2-2 TRBV11-2
CASSSGFESGKLFF TGTGCCAGCAGCTCGGGTTTCGAATCGGGAAAACTGTTTTTT - many TRBJ1-4 TRBV7-9
CASNERGARNTEAFF TGTGCCAGCAATGAAAGGGGGGCCAGGAACACTGAAGCTTTCTTT - many TRBJ1-1 TRBV6-1
CASSEDGIAFNSPLHF TGTGCCAGCAGTGAAGACGGGATAGCCTTCAATTCACCCCTCCACTTT - many TRBJ1-6 TRBV6-1
CASSPDSLVTYEQYF TGTGCCAGCAGCCCTGACAGTCTTGTTACCTACGAGCAGTACTTC - - TRBJ2-7 TRBV5-6
CASSTLYEQYF TGTGCCAGCAGCACCCTCTACGAGCAGTACTTC - many TRBJ2-7 TRBV11-2
CASSYSPAGRATSYEQYF TGTGCCAGCAGCTACTCCCCCGCCGGGAGGGCCACCTCCTACGAGCAGTACTTC TRBD2 - TRBJ2-7 TRBV7-6
CASSTFLGQGHGYTF TGTGCCAGCAGCACCTTTTTGGGACAGGGTCATGGCTACACCTTC TRBD1 many TRBJ1-2 TRBV7-2
CASSDRPDTGELFF TGTGCCAGCAGTGACAGGCCGGACACCGGGGAGCTGTTTTTT - many TRBJ2-2 TRBV2
CAISGPGQGSGNTIYF TGTGCCATCAGTGGCCCGGGACAGGGCTCTGGAAACACCATATATTTT TRBD1 - TRBJ1-3 TRBV10-3
CASSHTGTLANEKLFF TGTGCCAGCAGCCACACAGGGACCCTCGCTAATGAAAAACTGTTTTTT - many TRBJ1-4 TRBV11-3
CASSPMSREIYGYTF TGTGCCAGCTCACCAATGTCCCGGGAGATCTATGGCTACACCTTC - many TRBJ1-2 TRBV18
CASSQQQNSPLHF TGCGCCAGCAGCCAACAGCAGAATTCACCCCTCCACTTT - - TRBJ1-6 TRBV4-3
CASSLRFGSEGNQPQHF TGTGCCAGCAGTTTGAGGTTTGGGTCGGAGGGCAATCAGCCCCAGCATTTT - - TRBJ1-5 TRBV12-3/TRBV12-4
CASSEPQGSPRNSPLHF TGTGCCAGCAGTGAACCCCAGGGATCCCCCCGGAATTCACCCCTCCACTTT - many TRBJ1-6 TRBV6-1
CASSFSEGYGYTF TGTGCCAGCAGTTTCTCTGAGGGATATGGCTACACCTTC - many TRBJ1-2 TRBV12-3/TRBV12-4
CAAGDRMGQPQHF TGTGCCGCGGGCGACAGGATGGGGCAGCCCCAGCATTTT - - TRBJ1-5 TRBV27
CASSSIQGAVGYTF TGCGCCAGCAGCTCCATCCAGGGGGCGGTTGGCTACACCTTC TRBD1 many TRBJ1-2 TRBV5-1
CASSPAGQVLYLTDF TGTGCCAGCAGTCCGGCAGGACAGGTTTTATACCTTACCGATTTT TRBD1 many TRBJ1-4 TRBV6-1
CAGSLWSGNTIYF TGTGCCGGCAGTTTGTGGTCTGGAAACACCATATATTTT - - TRBJ1-3 TRBV12-3/TRBV12-4
CASSLAGTNRGYTF TGTGCCAGCAGTTTGGCAGGGACTAATCGTGGCTACACCTTC - many TRBJ1-2 TRBV27
CASSARRGVRGYTF TGTGCCAGCAGTGCCCGCCGGGGAGTCCGGGGCTACACCTTC - many TRBJ1-2 TRBV12-3/TRBV12-4
CASRGIGWNIQYF TGTGCCAGTAGAGGGATAGGGTGGAACATTCAGTACTTC - - TRBJ2-4 TRBV19
CASENRDSYEQYF TGTGCCAGCGAAAATCGGGACAGCTACGAGCAGTACTTC TRBD1 many TRBJ2-7 TRBV28